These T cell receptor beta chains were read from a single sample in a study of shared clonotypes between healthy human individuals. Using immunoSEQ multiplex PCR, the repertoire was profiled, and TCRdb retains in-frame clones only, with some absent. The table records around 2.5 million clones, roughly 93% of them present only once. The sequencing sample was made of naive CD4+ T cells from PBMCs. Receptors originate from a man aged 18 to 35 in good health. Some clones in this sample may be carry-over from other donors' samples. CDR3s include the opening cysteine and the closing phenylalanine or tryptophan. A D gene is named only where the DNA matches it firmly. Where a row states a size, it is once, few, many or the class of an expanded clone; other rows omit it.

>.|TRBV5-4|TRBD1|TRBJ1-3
TGTGCCAGCAGTTCGACAGGGAGCTCTGGAAACACCATATATTTT
CASSSTGSSGNTIYF
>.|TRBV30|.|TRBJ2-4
TGTGCCTGGGGTGGGGGCCTCATAGGAAACATTCAGTACTTC
CAWGGGLIGNIQYF
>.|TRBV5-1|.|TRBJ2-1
TGCGCCAGCAGCGGGGAGACTTACAATGAGCAGTTCTTC
CASSGETYNEQFF
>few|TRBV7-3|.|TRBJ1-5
TGTGCCAGCAGCTTATCCCCAAATCAGCCCCAGCATTTT
CASSLSPNQPQHF
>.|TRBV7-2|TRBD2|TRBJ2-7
TGTGCCAGCAGCAGGACTAGGACCTACGAGCAGTACTTC
CASSRTRTYEQYF
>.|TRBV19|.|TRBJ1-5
TGTGCCAGTAGCGAATCTGAGGGGGTAGGCAATCAGCCCCAGCATTTT
CASSESEGVGNQPQHF
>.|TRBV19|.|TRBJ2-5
TGTGCCAGTAGTATCTACGTTCAAGAGACCCAGTACTTC
CASSIYVQETQYF
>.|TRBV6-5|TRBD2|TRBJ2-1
TGTGCCAGCAGTGTCGGACTAGTCCTGTTCTTC
CASSVGLVLFF
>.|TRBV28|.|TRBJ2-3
TGTGCCAGCATACCGGGGGCAGGCCCTGTATCTAGCACAGATACGCAGTATTTT
CASIPGAGPVSSTDTQYF
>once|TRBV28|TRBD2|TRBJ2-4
TGTGCCAGCAGCCCCTCTGGGACTATGCGAAACATTCAGTACTTC
CASSPSGTMRNIQYF